Below are 14 T cell receptor beta chains sequenced from a single sample in a study of blood T cell repertoires in COVID-19. Sequenced by immunoSEQ multiplex PCR; TCRdb stores in-frame clones only, minus some. Of 250,000 to 300,000 clones listed, 86% are singletons. What was sequenced was peripheral blood. The source is a woman in her twenties or thirties with active or convalescent COVID-19.

In DNA form, the CDR3 reads TGCGCCAGCAGCTCTCGACAGGGTGGGGGTCAGGACTACACCTTC. Translating it yields CASSSRQGGGQDYTF. J is TRBJ1-2 and V is TRBV5-1; 7 nucleotides align to TRBD1. This CDR3 comprises 15 residues. Germline loops: CDR1 SGHRS, CDR2 YFSETQ. With 3 bases clipped from V and 10 bases from J, the junction kept 15 bases outside the gene matches. Using reference TRBV5-1 and TRBJ1-2 for the parts outside the CDR3, the full variable domain is KAGVTQTPRYLIKTRGQQVTLSCSPISGHRSVSWYQQTPGQGLQFLFEYFSETQRNKGNFPGRFSGRQFSNSRSEMNVSTLELGDSALYLCASSSRQGGGQDYTFGSGTRLTVV.

This chain joins TRBV27 and TRBJ2-1; D gene uncertain. Germline values: CDR1 MNHEY, CDR2 SMNVEV (reference sequence). The V end was cut by 10 bases, the J end by 8 bases, with 21 bases between. The CDR3 is 14 amino acids. The CDR3 DNA reads TGTGCCACCCCTTTGCTAAAGCCTTGGTATGAGCAGTTCTTC. This gives the protein CATPLLKPWYEQFF.

J is TRBJ1-1 and V is TRBV6-5; D perhaps matches TRBD1 (6 bases). The CDR3 runs to 12 residues. Trimming cost V 10 bases and J 5 bases, with 14 bases left between them. Per germline, CDR1 MNHEY and CDR2 SVGAGI. The CDR3 DNA follows: TGTGCCACCAACGGCCAGGGGACTGAAGCTTTCTTT. It codes for CATNGQGTEAFF.

The V gene is TRBV2, the J gene TRBJ2-7; D might be TRBD2 (5 bases). This CDR3 is 14 amino acids long. Between the trimmed V and J ends, which lost 3 bases and 3 bases, there was a span of 12 bases. CDR1 SNHLY and CDR2 FYNNEI come from the germline V gene. The CDR3, as DNA: TGTGCCAGCAGTGAGGGAGCCCCCGTCTACGAGCAGTACTTC. The encoded protein is CASSEGAPVYEQYF.

The chain combines TRBV19 with TRBJ1-2; D uncertain. The germline V and J ends were trimmed by 6 bases and 2 bases, with 10 bases remaining between them. The CDR3 loop spans 13 amino acids. The germline CDR1 and CDR2 sequences are LNHDA and SQIVND (reference sequence). CDR3 region: CASRPGSNYGYTF. CDR3 bases: TGTGCCAGTAGGCCAGGTTCAAACTATGGCTACACCTTC.

The rearrangement links TRBV28 to TRBJ1-5, with D maybe TRBD1 (6 bases). This CDR3 spans 14 amino acids. CDR1 and CDR2 from the germline V gene are MDHEN and SYDVKM. V gave up 5 bases and J gave up 6 bases, with 14 bases separating them. The CDR3 sequence: CASSPGGASQPQHF. The CDR3 DNA reads as TGTGCCAGCAGTCCCGGGGGGGCGTCTCAGCCCCAGCATTTT.

The rearrangement joins TRBV6-5 to TRBJ2-7, with TRBD1 matching over 10 bases. The junction had 7 bases not matched to a gene; V was cut back by 2 bases and J by 6 bases. The CDR3 has 15 residues. The germline V gene encodes CDR1 MNHEY and CDR2 SVGAGI. The CDR3 region has the DNA TGTGCCAGCAGTTACCAGTCCGGGACAGGGGTCGAGCAGTACTTC. Its translation is CASSYQSGTGVEQYF.

The chain is built from TRBV6-2 or TRBV6-3 and TRBJ2-4, with 14 bases fitting TRBD2. This CDR3 comprises 19 residues. In germline, CDR1 is MNHEY, CDR2 SVGEGT. J was trimmed by 10 bases and V by 5 bases; bases with no gene match: 19. Written as DNA, the CDR3 is TGTGCCAGCAGTCCACTTGGCCCGGGACTAGCGGGGGCTAGGAGTATTCAGTACTTC. Protein: CASSPLGPGLAGARSIQYF.

This sequence joins TRBV19 and TRBJ2-1; 9 nucleotides line up with TRBD1. Germline V gene sequence: CDR1 LNHDA, CDR2 SQIVND (reference sequence). The CDR3 covers 16 residues. J lost 5 bases, V lost 5 bases, and 10 bases had no gene match. CDR3 sequence (DNA): TGTGCCAGTAGTCTAAACACCGGGACAGGGAACAATGAGCAGTTCTTC. Translated: CASSLNTGTGNNEQFF.

The V gene is TRBV6-1, the J gene TRBJ1-2, with D possibly being TRBD1 (6 bases). V was clipped by 4 bases and J by 1 base, with 16 bases between them. The CDR3 is made up of 16 amino acids. The germline V gene has CDR1 MNHNS and CDR2 SASEGT. The CDR3 region has the DNA TGTGCCAGCAGTGCTGCCCGGGACACCTTTAACTATGGCTACACCTTC. Amino acid sequence: CASSAARDTFNYGYTF.

The J gene is TRBJ1-4, the V gene TRBV4-1; TRBD1 agrees at 7 bases. The J segment lost 8 bases and the V segment lost 1 base, leaving 7 bases of the junction unmatched. This CDR3 has 15 residues. Germline CDR1 and CDR2: MGHRA and YSYEKL. DNA of the CDR3: TGCGCCAGCAGCCAAGGGATACAGGGGTACGAAAAACTGTTTTTT. As protein: CASSQGIQGYEKLFF.

The rearrangement links TRBV18 to TRBJ2-7; D may be TRBD2 (5 bases). This CDR3 is 14 amino acids long. Germline CDR1 reads KGHSH; CDR2 reads LQKENI. V lost 3 bases to trimming and J lost 3 bases, with 12 bases between them. The CDR3 spells CASSPRPGIYEQYF. The CDR3 DNA reads as TGTGCCAGCTCACCGCGACCCGGGATCTACGAGCAGTACTTC.

This clone was seen a few times. V usage is TRBV21-1 and J usage is TRBJ1-6; TRBD1 was called by the table and not checked on the DNA. TRBV21-1 has pseudogene status. The CDR3 length is 15 residues. The CDR3 reads CASSKEPGLISPLHF. The DNA for the CDR3 is TGTGCCAGCAGCAAAGAGCCAGGGTTGATATCACCCCTCCACTTT.

This chain joins TRBV30 and TRBJ1-6; 10 positions match TRBD1. Germline V CDR1 and CDR2: GTSNPN, SVGIG (reference sequence). The CDR3 sequence is 17 residues long. V lost 2 bases, J lost 8 bases, and 12 bases stayed unmatched. The CDR3 is CAWSFGDRGLNYSPLHF. The CDR3, as DNA: TGTGCCTGGAGTTTCGGCGACAGGGGGCTTAACTATTCACCCCTCCACTTT.